This T cell receptor (beta chain) derives from a study of identical twins. General study points: Weaker excess twin sharing was seen among beta out-of-frame sequences. For zero-insertion analyses, partial confounding could come from invariant MAIT and iNKT cells.

This clonotype was counted a few times. What it binds is unknown. Germline V gives CDR1 SGHRS, CDR2 YFSETQ. The CDR3 runs to 15 residues. The ends were cut back, 2 bases at V and 9 bases at J, with 20 bases in the middle. TCRdb independently ran MiXCR on the 5' RACE reads; one entry per CDR3 protein. The repertoire consists of about 690,000 distinct CDR3 sequences, with around 6% occurring once and the leading ten covering about 1.8%. Sequences were obtained from naive T cells sorted from blood. V is TRBV5-1 and J is TRBJ2-5; D call uncertain. The receptor was derived from a young man in good health. Here the CDR3 DNA reads TGCGCCAGCAGCTTTTATACGGAATTCGCCCAGGCCCAGTACTTC. It translates to CASSFYTEFAQAQYF.